This T cell receptor (beta chain) was retrieved from a study of monozygotic twins with inflammatory bowel disease (dated by TCRdb to the late 2010s). About the investigation overall: The complete study included roughly 30 monozygotic twin pairs: 19 IBD-discordant Danish pairs and nine German pairs, of which four were IBD-concordant and five were IBD-discordant. Disease-associated traits were sought mainly through comparisons between IBD patients and their genetically identical healthy co-twins within discordant pairs. Each individual had, on average, about 151 000 unique TCRalpha sequences and 181 000 unique TCRbeta sequences available for analysis.

Comments on this clonotype: The specificity of this receptor is unknown.

From each donor, an approximately 2.3 ml peripheral blood sample was drawn into PAXgene tubes and stored at -80 degrees C. Without any T cell sorting, total RNA was extracted from whole blood using the PAXgene blood miRNA kit on an automated QIAcube. Peripheral blood from monozygotic twin pairs, either concordant or discordant for inflammatory bowel disease, underwent deep TCRalpha and TCRbeta repertoire profiling that used unique molecular barcoding. Smoking habits were recorded for all twin pairs, and individuals were classified as current, former or never smokers. The study at large found these results: Fewer clonotypes were shared with other individuals by IBD patients than by healthy twins, most markedly in patients showing signs of disease activity. Measured by the inverse Simpson index, TCRbeta repertoire diversity was lower in IBD patients than in their healthy co-twins. The analysis was unable to tell apart different T cell subtypes. No single strong signal or clonotype linked to IBD turned up in the results, so the idea that one exists was not supported. Differing immunosuppressive treatments among patients may have added background noise and inter-individual variability to the repertoires. Concordant and discordant twins showed no difference in repertoire similarity, possibly because of limited statistical power.

The library was generated by 5' RACE. For each TCR library, approximately 3,700 ng of total RNA was used. cDNA was synthesized with SMARTScribe reverse transcriptase in eight separate reactions per sample. During cDNA synthesis, unique molecular identifiers containing a 6-nucleotide sample barcode were introduced by template switching. Amplification of TCRalpha and TCRbeta cDNA involved two nested PCRs of approximately 16 and 9 cycles, and each PCR was followed by bead purification. Before amplification, the cDNA was both treated with uracil DNA-glycosylase and purified with the QIAquick PCR purification kit. The second PCR was the step at which Illumina TruSeq-compatible adapters and sample-specific barcodes were added. TapeStation and Qubit were used to check library quality and concentration, and roughly 5.5 ng of each library was pooled. Sequencing of pooled libraries was carried out on an Illumina HiSeq2500 single-index Rapid Run using 2 x 100 bp reads and custom sequencing primers. The original pipeline was this. MiGEC version 1.2.6 was used for UMI-based consensus assembly to correct PCR and sequencing errors. V(D)J alignment, clonotype assembly and CDR3 extraction were performed with MiXCR version 2.1.1. To normalise gene usage, clonotype sharing and MAIT/NKT TCR abundance, the top 1000, 10 000 and 20 000 clonotypes in each sample were analysed. Diversity was computed as the inverse Simpson index with the vegan R package after downsampling to 27 000 UMIs. Paired Mann-Whitney U tests were applied to discordant twin pairs, with Benjamini-Hochberg correction for multiple testing. TCRdb reprocessed the reads, and each CDR3 protein sequence is entered once, without DNA. The V and J calls were determined by TCRdb, not by the authors. This sample's clone table shows 350,000 to 550,000 distinct CDR3 sequences. The ten largest make up 2% to 2.5% of the sample.

For CDR1 and CDR2, the germline V gene lists SGHTA and FQGNSA. Counted from cysteine to phenylalanine, this CDR3 has 15 amino acids. No DNA is listed. In this chain, TRBV7-2 is recombined with TRBJ1-6; there is no DNA to check the TCRdb D call of TRBD1. Sequenced sample: blood. The TCR sequence derives from a human donor with ulcerative colitis or Crohn's disease, or a healthy co-twin of an affected twin (not recorded which). The CDR3 reads as follows: CASSISGDMVSPLHF. The CDR3, completed at both ends by the reference TRBV7-2 and TRBJ1-6 genes, gives the full variable domain GAGVSQSPSNKVTEKGKDVELRCDPISGHTALYWYRQSLGQGLEFLIYFQGNSAPDKSGLPSDRFSAERTGGSVSTLTIQRTQQEDSAVYLCASSISGDMVSPLHFGNGTRLTVT.